The T cell receptor beta chain under discussion was sequenced for a study of blood T cell repertoires in COVID-19. Overall study: Whether acute or convalescent, the COVID-19 samples came from the United States, Italy and Spain.

This clone was detected only once. Measured with immunoSEQ multiplex PCR; TCRdb has only the in-frame clones, and not every one. The data show about 54,000 clones, 90% seen once. Germline assignment: CDR1 SGHDT and CDR2 YYEEEE. The germline V and J ends were trimmed by 4 bases and 3 bases, with 17 bases remaining between them. The CDR3 is 16 amino acids. Sequenced input: peripheral blood. V is TRBV5-6 and J is TRBJ2-1, with D possibly TRBD2 on 6 matching bases. The TCR sequence derives from a woman in her forties with active COVID-19. CDR3 sequence (DNA): TGTGCCAGCAGCAAGGAGGGGCTTAGGCTCTACAATGAGCAGTTCTTC. The encoded protein is CASSKEGLRLYNEQFF.